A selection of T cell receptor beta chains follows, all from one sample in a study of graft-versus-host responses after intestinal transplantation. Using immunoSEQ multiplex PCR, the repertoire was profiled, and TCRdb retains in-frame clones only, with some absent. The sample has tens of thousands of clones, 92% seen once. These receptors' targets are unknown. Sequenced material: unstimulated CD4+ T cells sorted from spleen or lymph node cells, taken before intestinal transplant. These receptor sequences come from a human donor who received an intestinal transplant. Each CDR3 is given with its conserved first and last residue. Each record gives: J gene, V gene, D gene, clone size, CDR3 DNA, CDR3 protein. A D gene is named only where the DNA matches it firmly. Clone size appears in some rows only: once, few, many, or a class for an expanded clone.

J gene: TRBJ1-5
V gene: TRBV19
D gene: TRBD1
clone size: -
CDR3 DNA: TGTGCCAGTAAGCTGGGACAGGGAGGCAATCAGCCCCAGCATTTT
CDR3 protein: CASKLGQGGNQPQHF

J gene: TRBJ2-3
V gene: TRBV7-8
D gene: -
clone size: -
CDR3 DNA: TGTGCCAGCAGCTTAGAGCGGTGGCAGGCTAGCACAGATACGCAGTATTTT
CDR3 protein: CASSLERWQASTDTQYF

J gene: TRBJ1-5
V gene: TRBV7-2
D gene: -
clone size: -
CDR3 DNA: TGTGCCAGCAGCTCCGGTATGACACGCAATCAGCCCCAGCATTTT
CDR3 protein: CASSSGMTRNQPQHF

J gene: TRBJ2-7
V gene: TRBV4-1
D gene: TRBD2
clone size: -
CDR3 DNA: TGCGCCAGCAGCCAAGACGAGGGACTAGCGGGAGGGCCCGAGCAGTACTTC
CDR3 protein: CASSQDEGLAGGPEQYF

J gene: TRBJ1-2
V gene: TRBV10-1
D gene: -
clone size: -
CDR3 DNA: TGCGCCAGCAGTGAGTACGGGGGGCCCTGGTATGGCTACACCTTC
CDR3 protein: CASSEYGGPWYGYTF

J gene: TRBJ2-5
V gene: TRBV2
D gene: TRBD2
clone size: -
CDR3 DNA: TGTGCCAGCAGTGAGGGACTAGCGGGTAGAGAGACCCAGTACTTC
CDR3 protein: CASSEGLAGRETQYF

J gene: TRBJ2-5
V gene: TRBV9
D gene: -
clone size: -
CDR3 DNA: TGTGCCAGCAGCGCGTCCCAAGAGACCCAGTACTTC
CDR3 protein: CASSASQETQYF

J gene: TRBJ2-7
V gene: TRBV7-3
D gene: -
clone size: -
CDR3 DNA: TGTGCCAGCAGCTTAGGCGCAGGGTACGAGCAGTACTTC
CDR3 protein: CASSLGAGYEQYF

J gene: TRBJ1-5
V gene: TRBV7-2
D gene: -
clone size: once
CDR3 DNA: TGTGCCAGCAGCTTAACTAGCAATCAGCCCCAGCATTTT
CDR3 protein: CASSLTSNQPQHF

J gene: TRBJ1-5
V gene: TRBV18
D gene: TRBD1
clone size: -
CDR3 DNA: TGTGCCAGCTCACCACCAGGGGGACAGGGAAACCAGCCCCAGCATTTT
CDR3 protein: CASSPPGGQGNQPQHF

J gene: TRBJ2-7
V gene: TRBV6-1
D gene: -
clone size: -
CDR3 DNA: TGTGCCAGTATTGATGGCGGGGTAGGGTACGAGCAGTACTTC
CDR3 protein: CASIDGGVGYEQYF

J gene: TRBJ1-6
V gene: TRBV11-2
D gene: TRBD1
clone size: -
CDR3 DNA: TGTGCCAGCAGCTTGGCCCGGACAGGGTTGAATTCACCCCTCCACTTT
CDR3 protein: CASSLARTGLNSPLHF

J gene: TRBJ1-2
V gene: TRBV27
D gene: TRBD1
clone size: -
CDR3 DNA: TGTGCCAGCAGTTCTCGACCACAGGGGAATGGCTACACCTTC
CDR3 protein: CASSSRPQGNGYTF

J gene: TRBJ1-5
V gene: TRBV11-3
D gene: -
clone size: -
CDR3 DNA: TGTGCCAGCAGCTTTGCAGGGGCTAGGTGCAATCAGCCCCAGCATTTT
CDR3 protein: CASSFAGARCNQPQHF

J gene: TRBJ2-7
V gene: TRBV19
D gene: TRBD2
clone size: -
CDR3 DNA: TGTGCCAGTAGTACCTTAGCGGGAGGTCCCAACCACGAGCAGTACTTC
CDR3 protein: CASSTLAGGPNHEQYF

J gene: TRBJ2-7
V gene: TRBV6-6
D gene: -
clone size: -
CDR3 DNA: TGTGCCAGCAGCTACTCGACAGGTAGCTCCTACGAGCAGTACTTC
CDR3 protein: CASSYSTGSSYEQYF

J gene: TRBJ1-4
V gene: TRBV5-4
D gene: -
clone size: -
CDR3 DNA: TGTGCCAGCAGCTTGTGGGGGGCGCGTGAAAAACTGTTTTTT
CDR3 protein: CASSLWGAREKLFF

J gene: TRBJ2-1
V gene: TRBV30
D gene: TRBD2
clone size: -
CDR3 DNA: TGTGCCTGGACTGCCCCGACTAGCGGGCCGAGCTCCTACAATGAGCAGTTCTTC
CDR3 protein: CAWTAPTSGPSSYNEQFF

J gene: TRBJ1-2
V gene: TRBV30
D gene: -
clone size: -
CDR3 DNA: TGTGCCTGGACCCCAGGGGCTAACTATGGCTACACCTTC
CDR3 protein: CAWTPGANYGYTF

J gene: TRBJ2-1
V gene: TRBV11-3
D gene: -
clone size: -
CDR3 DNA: TGTGCCAGCAGCTTAGAACGGTATGGTGAGCAGTTCTTC
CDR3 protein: CASSLERYGEQFF

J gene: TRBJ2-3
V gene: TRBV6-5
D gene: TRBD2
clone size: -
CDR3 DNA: TGTGCCAGCGGGGAGGGTGGGGCAGATACGCAGTATTTT
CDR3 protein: CASGEGGADTQYF

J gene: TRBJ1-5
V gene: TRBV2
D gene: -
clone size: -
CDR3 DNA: TGTGCCAGCAGTGAAGAGGCAGGGACCATTCAGCCCCAGCATTTT
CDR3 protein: CASSEEAGTIQPQHF

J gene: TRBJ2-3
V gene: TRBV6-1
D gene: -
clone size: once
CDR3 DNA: TGTGCCAGCAGTGTAGCGGACCCCACAGATACGCAGTATTTT
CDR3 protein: CASSVADPTDTQYF

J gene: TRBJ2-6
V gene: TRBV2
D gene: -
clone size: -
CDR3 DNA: TGTGCCAGCGAGGAGGAGACTTTCTCTGGGGCCAACGTCCTGACTTTC
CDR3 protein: CASEEETFSGANVLTF

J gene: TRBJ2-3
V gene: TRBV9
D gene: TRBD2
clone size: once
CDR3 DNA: TGTGCCAGCAGCGTAACCCCCTTTAAAGCGGGAGGGCCTGATACGCAGTATTTT
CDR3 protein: CASSVTPFKAGGPDTQYF

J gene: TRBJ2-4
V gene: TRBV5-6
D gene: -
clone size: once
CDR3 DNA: TGTGCCAGCAGCGAGATTATTGAAAACATTCAGTACTTC
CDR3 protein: CASSEIIENIQYF

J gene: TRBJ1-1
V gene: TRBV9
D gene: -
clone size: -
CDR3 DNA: TGTGCCAGCAGCGTAGCACCCATAGACACTGAAGCTTTCTTT
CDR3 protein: CASSVAPIDTEAFF

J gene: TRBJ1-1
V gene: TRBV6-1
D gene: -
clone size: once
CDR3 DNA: TGTGCCAGCAGTTCGGTGAACACTGAAGCTTTCTTT
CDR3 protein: CASSSVNTEAFF

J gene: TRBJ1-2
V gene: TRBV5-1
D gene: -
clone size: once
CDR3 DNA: TGCGCCAGCAGCTTGGGGTTTGAAGGAGGCAACGATGGCTACACCTTC
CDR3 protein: CASSLGFEGGNDGYTF

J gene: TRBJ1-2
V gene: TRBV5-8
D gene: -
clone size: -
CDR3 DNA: TGTGCCAGCACCCAATGGCCTAACTATGGCTACACCTTC
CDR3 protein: CASTQWPNYGYTF

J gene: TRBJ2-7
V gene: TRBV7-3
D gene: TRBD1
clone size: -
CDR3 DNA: TGTGCCAGCGGGACAGGGCCGTCCTACGAGCAGTACTTC
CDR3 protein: CASGTGPSYEQYF

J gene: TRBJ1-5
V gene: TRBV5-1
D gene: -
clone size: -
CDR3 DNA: TGCGCCAGCAGCTTGTTGGGGGATAGCAATCAGCCCCAGCATTTT
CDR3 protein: CASSLLGDSNQPQHF

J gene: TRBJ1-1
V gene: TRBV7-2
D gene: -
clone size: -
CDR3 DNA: TGTGCCAGCAGCTTGTACCCACACGGTACCCTGAACACTGAAGCTTTCTTT
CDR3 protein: CASSLYPHGTLNTEAFF

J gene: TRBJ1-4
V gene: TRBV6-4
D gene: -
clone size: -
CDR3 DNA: TGTGCCAGCAGTGATTCGGGGGGTCGCGGTGAAAAACTGTTTTTT
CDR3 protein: CASSDSGGRGEKLFF

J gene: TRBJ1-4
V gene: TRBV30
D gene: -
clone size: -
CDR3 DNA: TGTGCCTGGACCCATTGGGATGAAAAACTGTTTTTT
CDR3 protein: CAWTHWDEKLFF

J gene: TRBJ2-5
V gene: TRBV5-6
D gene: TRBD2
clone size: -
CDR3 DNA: TGTGCCAGCGCGCGGGAGACTAGGGGTATGGAGACCCAGTACTTC
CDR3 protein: CASARETRGMETQYF

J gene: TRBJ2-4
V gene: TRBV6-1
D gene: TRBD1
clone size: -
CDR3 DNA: TGTGCCCTTTCCCGGGACAGGGGGAGAGGGAACATTCAGTACTTC
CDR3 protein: CALSRDRGRGNIQYF

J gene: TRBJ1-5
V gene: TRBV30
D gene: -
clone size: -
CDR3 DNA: TGTGCCTGGAATACAGGGAGCAATCAGCCCCAGCATTTT
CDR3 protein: CAWNTGSNQPQHF

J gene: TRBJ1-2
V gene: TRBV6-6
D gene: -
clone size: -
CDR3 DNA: TGTGCCAGCAGTCACTATGGCTACACCTTC
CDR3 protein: CASSHYGYTF

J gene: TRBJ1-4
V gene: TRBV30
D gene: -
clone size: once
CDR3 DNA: TGTGCCTGGAGCTCCCGCCCACAGGCAAGGGGACTGTTTTTT
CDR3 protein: CAWSSRPQARGLFF

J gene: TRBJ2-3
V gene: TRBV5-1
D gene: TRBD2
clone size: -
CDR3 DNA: TGCGCCAGCAGCTTCCCCAGCGGGAGGGCTCTCCGCACAGATACGCAGTATTTT
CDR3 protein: CASSFPSGRALRTDTQYF

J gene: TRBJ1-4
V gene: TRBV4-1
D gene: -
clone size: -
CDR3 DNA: TGCGCCAGCAGCCAAGCAGCAACTAATGAAAAACTGTTTTTT
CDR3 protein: CASSQAATNEKLFF

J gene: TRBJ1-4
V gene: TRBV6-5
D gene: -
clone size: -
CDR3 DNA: TGTGCCAGCAGTTACTCGGGCTCAACTAATGAAAAACTGTTTTTT
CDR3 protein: CASSYSGSTNEKLFF

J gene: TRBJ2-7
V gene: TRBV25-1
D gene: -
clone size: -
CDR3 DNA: TGTGCCAGCAAGGGCAGGCACTCCTACGAGCAGTACTTC
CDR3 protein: CASKGRHSYEQYF

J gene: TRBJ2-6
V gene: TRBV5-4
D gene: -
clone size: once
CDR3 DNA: TGTGCCAGCAGCTTCAGCCCCTCTGGGGCCAACGTCCTGACTTTC
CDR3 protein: CASSFSPSGANVLTF

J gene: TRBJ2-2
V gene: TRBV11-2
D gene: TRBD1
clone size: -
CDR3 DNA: TGTGCCAGCAGCTTATGGTCAGGGGGCATCGGGGAGCTGTTTTTT
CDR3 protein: CASSLWSGGIGELFF

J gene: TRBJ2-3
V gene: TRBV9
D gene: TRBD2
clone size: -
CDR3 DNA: TGTGCCAGCAGCCCTGGGACTAGCGGGAACACAGATACGCAGTATTTT
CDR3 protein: CASSPGTSGNTDTQYF

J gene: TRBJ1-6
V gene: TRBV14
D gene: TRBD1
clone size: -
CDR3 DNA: TGTGCCAGCAGCCAAGGACAGGGGTGGAATTCACCCCTCCACTTT
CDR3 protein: CASSQGQGWNSPLHF

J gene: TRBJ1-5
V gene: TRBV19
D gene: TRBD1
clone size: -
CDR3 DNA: TGTGCCAGTAGTACCCGGACAGGGGGTACCAATCAGCCCCAGCATTTT
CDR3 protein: CASSTRTGGTNQPQHF